This T cell receptor (beta chain) originates from a study of blood T cell repertoires in COVID-19. This clone was picked up a small number of times. The table came from immunoSEQ multiplex PCR; TCRdb's copy has only in-frame clones and leaves some out. This sample has some 100,000 clones, with 70% to 90% found just once. This CDR3 spans 15 amino acids. CDR1 is LNHDA and CDR2 is SQIVND in the germline V gene (reference sequence). V was pared by 4 bases and J by 6 bases, with 5 bases of the junction left unmatched. The sequenced material came from peripheral blood. The sequence was collected from a human donor in a cohort sampled during active COVID-19. The chain carries TRBV19 and TRBJ1-6, with TRBD1 identical over 8 bases. The CDR3 nucleotides read TGTGCCAGTAGTACCGACAGGGGTGGTAATTCACCCCTCCACTTT. Encoded protein: CASSTDRGGNSPLHF.